This TCR beta chain was identified during a study of human T cells and chemical hapten exposure. Study background: Weekly diphenylcyclopropenone doses were given to patients' scalps across the approximately 26-week study. Alopecia universalis, totalis or areata was present in patients who were mostly female.

TCRdb processed the RACE reads anew with MiXCR; each CDR3 protein has one entry. The table records tens of thousands of distinct CDR3 sequences, about 11% of them present only once. Broader study findings: Clustering by CDR3 similarity yielded significantly more large clusters from expanded TCRs than controls.

Only a few counts were recorded for this clonotype. Its antigen is unidentified. This CDR3 spans 16 amino acids. With 5 bases clipped from V and 6 bases from J, the junction kept 10 bases outside the gene matches. Germline assignment: CDR1 LNHNV and CDR2 YYDKDF (reference sequence). Time point described: patch test 1, 2 weeks after DPC sensitization. The treatment: therapeutic diphenylcyclopropenone sensitization with weekly scalp DPC. Unfractionated whole blood was the source from which total RNA was extracted. The receptor was derived from a woman in her sixties with alopecia areata. Some clones in this sample may be carry-over from other donors' samples. V and J are TRBV15 and TRBJ2-2; TRBD2 matches at 9 bases. The specimen comprised whole blood, sampled in connection with sensitization to the hapten diphenylcyclopropenone (DPC). CDR3 sequence (DNA): TGTGCCACCAGCGGCGGGGGGGCCGGTTCAGCCGGGGAGCTGTTTTTT. As protein: CATSGGGAGSAGELFF.